This TCR beta chain was sequenced for a study of T cells in Graves' hyperthyroidism and ophthalmopathy. This clonotype was seen many times. Its target is not known. There were TCR beta CDR3 regions amplified from RNA transcripts. The HTBI primer set served for first-round RT-PCR of the TCR CDR3. TCRdb re-analysed the multiplex PCR reads in MiXCR, keeping a single row per CDR3 protein. The sample includes approximately 410,000 distinct CDR3 sequences, roughly 14% of them seen just once. Germline CDR1 and CDR2: SEHNR and FQNEAQ (reference sequence). The V gene lost 2 bases and the J gene lost 2 bases, with 10 bases spanning the gap. CDR3 length: 14 residues. Study results and limitations: The model identified upcoming ophthalmopathy a median about six months ahead of onset.

This chain joins TRBV7-9 and TRBJ2-7; D call uncertain. The source material was blood. The TCR comes from a man aged 18 to 30 with Graves' ophthalmopathy. This CDR3 reads CASSLKSRTYEQYF. In DNA form, the CDR3 reads TGTGCCAGCAGCTTAAAGAGTAGGACCTACGAGCAGTACTTC.